Sequencing of this T cell receptor (beta chain) was carried out in a study of cytomegalovirus exposure and HLA in healthy donors (dated by TCRdb to the late 2010s). Concerning the study at large: An earlier analysis of approximately 640 of the donors reported 250 to 300 Gb of sequence data and around 120 million unique TCR beta sequences from roughly 200 million T cells. Around 320 gigabases of sequencing data and tens of millions of unique TCR sequences were included in an early release covering around 650 HLA-typed donors. The genetic ancestry cluster associated with self-reported Caucasian donors included 81% of the approximately 430 genotyped donors. The study aimed to test whether cataloging public T cell receptors could reveal signatures of past pathogen exposure. The study used immunosequencing to profile the T cell repertoires of approximately 630 subjects and linked those repertoires to cytomegalovirus serostatus. Besides the first cohort of around 670 subjects, a separate validation cohort made up of over 100 different subjects was used. To predict cytomegalovirus infection status, the study combined high-throughput TCR immunosequencing, statistical association of individual TCRs with disease status, and machine learning. In a later analysis, previously published TCR beta repertoires from 500 to 750 donors were re-analyzed and high-resolution HLA genotyping was added so that TCR occurrence patterns could be studied. The later analysis used no new phenotypic data to find candidate immune exposures, relying instead on TCR beta sequences and their occurrence across donors. An earlier analysis of about 620 of the donors applied high-throughput TCR beta sequencing to assess whether each TCR beta V gene segment acted as functional or pseudogenic. Donor age, sex, ethnicity and CMV serostatus were compiled together with the repertoire data. In a later genetic analysis, genome-wide SNP genotypes for about three fifths of the 666 donors were used, and that subset was treated as a discovery cohort. All discovery cohort repertoires had been generated using a single sequencing platform. Both class I and class II loci were covered by HLA typing, at four-digit resolution. Typing coverage varied by locus: about 620-630 donors for A, B, C, DRB1 and DQB1; around 560 for DQA1; over 600 for DPA1; more than 450 for DPB1. Several DR-DQ haplotypes were handled as single units for association and clustering because linkage in the cohort was strong. On average, roughly 250,000 unique TCR beta nucleotide sequences were sequenced per donor among about 400 genotyped donors of the cohort, with about 17% of those sequences being non-productive.

The library was built by means of the immunoSEQ multiplex PCR assay. The multiplex PCR relied on a mix of 60 forward primers for TCR Vbeta segments and 13 reverse primers for TCR Jbeta segments. A multiplex PCR assay on genomic DNA amplified the CDR3 region of rearranged TCR beta genes. Amplified TCR beta libraries were sequenced as 87-base-pair reads on the Illumina HiSeq System. As for the original processing: Across the roughly 700 repertoires, a later analysis counted 75 million to 90 million unique TCR beta chains, around 11 million of which were shared by at least two donors. A nearest-neighbor algorithm error-corrected the raw reads and collapsed the reads into unique sequences, merging closely related sequences to remove PCR and sequencing errors. To assign V, D and J gene segments, CDR3 sequences were aligned to IMGT reference sequences. For a sequence to be retained, a match of at least six nucleotides to both a V gene segment and a J gene segment was required. A rearrangement counted as productive if the CDR3 had no stop codons and remained in frame with V and J, and every other rearrangement counted as non-productive. CDR3 was defined by IMGT convention, running from the second conserved V-encoded cysteine to the conserved J-encoded phenylalanine. The earlier analysis of about 590 of the donors excluded sequences that lacked an unambiguous match to a single V gene segment. An earlier analysis of approximately 590 of the donors classified V segments as functional when productive rearrangements were above 56.7% and as segregating when the standard deviation between donors was above 5%. A statistical classification framework was developed to diagnose cytomegalovirus status using the catalog of TCR beta chain sequences. In a later analysis, V and J genes were assigned by comparing TCR nucleotide sequences against IMGT/GENE-DB human TR gene sequences. In a later analysis, CDR3 sequences and most-parsimonious VDJ recombination scenarios were assigned using the TCRdist pipeline. In a later analysis, every TCR beta chain was defined by the combination of its CDR3 amino acid sequence and its V-gene family, and reads without a unique V-gene family were dropped. A later analysis removed 550 to 650 highly shared, low-generation-probability nucleotide sequences to deal with suspected cross-contamination and a sequencing artifact. In a later analysis, a clonal expansion index for each public chain was calculated from normalized within-repertoire ranks of inferred template counts. Generation probabilities in a later analysis came from a VDJ recombination model fitted to out-of-frame rearrangements, and those results were checked against IGoR. A later analysis scored TCR-TCR, TCR-HLA and TCR-CMV co-occurrence with hypergeometric tests, applying a repertoire-size bias correction to TCR pairs. A later analysis estimated false discovery rates by permuting HLA or CMV assignments 20 times. In a later analysis, co-occurring TCRs were grouped using DBSCAN, with TCRdist sequence similarity added in when clustering inside HLA-allele-positive subsets. Repertoires with fewer than 30,000 or more than 120,000 public chains were left out of co-occurrence clustering, as were five repertoires with anomalous nucleotide sharing. TCRdb retrieved this table from immuneACCESS and kept in-frame rearrangements only. Not all clones are present; in checked studies, unresolved V genes account for under half, and no reason is known for the remainder. V, J and clone size are taken as reported in that table, and D and trimming were inferred from the DNA itself. The sample has roughly 200,000 clones on record, under 9.5% of them singletons. The ten largest clones take up 1% to 1.5% of the sample.

A remark on this clone: Its binding antigen is unknown. No qualities accompany the bases; no much larger clone lies one base away.

Beyond this particular receptor, the publication reports: A later analysis found that HLA-associated TCR beta chains were more clonally expanded and had lower generation probabilities than equally common non-associated chains. The only immune exposure information available for the cohort was CMV serostatus. A later analysis reported that several top co-occurrence clusters appeared linked to parvovirus B19, influenza, CMV and Epstein-Barr virus. V-gene and J-gene trimming of TCR beta chains was associated with a missense DCLRE1C variant in a later genetic analysis, and the association was replicated in an independent cohort. According to a later analysis, most CMV-associated TCR beta chains appeared to be HLA-restricted, and the HLA associations seemed to be driven largely by CMV exposure. In vitro tests confirmed that a few of the cytomegalovirus-associated TCR beta chains recognize cytomegalovirus antigens. The presence/absence analyses assumed that sequencing depth was roughly uniform across donors, and that assumption may not be true. Because HLA typing was missing for some donors at each locus, association tests included only the typed subset. A further reported finding was that TCR beta sequences accurately predicted the HLA-A and HLA-B alleles for most subjects in the first cohort. While some public TCRs were present in many individuals, most TCR sequences turned up only very rarely across donors. When HLA alleles, especially DR and DQ, strongly co-occurred, TCR associations were difficult to assign to individual alleles. In both the original and validation cohorts, the classifier was reported to diagnose cytomegalovirus status with high specificity and sensitivity. Compared with the approximately 600-donor mean, donors in an Asian-associated ancestry cluster had fewer N-insertions in productive TCRs, according to a later genetic analysis. Linkage disequilibrium might explain the correlated functional status among segregating V segments, but an unknown experimental factor could not be excluded. A cluster of highly shared sequence variants was judged likely to be a technical artifact of the sequencing pipeline. The study listed approximately 150 TCR beta chains as associated with cytomegalovirus. The earlier analysis of 587 of the donors excluded 15 to 20 rarely observed V segments, including chromosome 9 orphons, because counts were too low. Specific HLA alleles were associated with some 15,000 TCR beta sequences at a false discovery rate of 0.05 in a later analysis. Broadly in line with IMGT annotations, most TCR beta V segments showed up in productive rearrangements about 87% or about 30% of the time in an earlier analysis of around 550 of the donors. In a later analysis, the rate of TCR association differed among HLA loci, with DRB1 alleles having the most associated TCRs and HLA-C alleles having the fewest. It was suggested by the authors that the approach could potentially be generalized to other disease states and immunological phenotypes. Some IMGT-functional V segments, including TRBV6-2 and TRBV6-3, could not be distinguished by the 87-base-pair reads and were therefore excluded. This cohort had only TCR beta chains sequenced, and the lack of alpha or paired-chain data limited which features could be detected.

Compared with germline, V lacks 0 bases and J lacks 2 bases; bases without a gene match: 2. From the cysteine up to the phenylalanine, the CDR3 has a length of 15 residues. Of all the DNA, just the CDR3 is kept, 45 bases in frame from base 1. The CDR1 and CDR2 encoded by the germline V gene are SGDLS and YYNGEE. In total, over 600 healthy bone marrow donors made up the cohort. Cohort members were all nominally healthy when sampled, although unrecorded immune exposures were likely present. The donor tested CMV seropositive, placing the donor among the 290 or so seropositive members of the cohort. A peripheral blood sample was provided by each donor, and peripheral blood mononuclear cells were used for TCR beta sequencing. Genomic DNA extraction from the blood cell samples was performed with the Qiagen DNeasy Blood Extraction Kit.

The rearrangement joined TRBV9 to TRBJ1-2; 9 of the junction bases match TRBD1. Sequencing was performed on PBMCs. This TCR was sampled from a woman in her thirties in good health and CMV-seropositive. The nucleotide sequence is TGTGCCAGCAGCGTAGAAGGGACAGGGAACTATGGCTACACCTTC. The translation is CASSVEGTGNYGYTF.